One TCR beta chain is described in this entry. This entry is derived from a study of blood T cell repertoires in COVID-19. About the study: PBMCs, B-cell-depleted T cells, or T cells provided the cDNA or gDNA that made up the material.

Some clones are missing from TCRdb's copy, which holds only in-frame ones; the method was immunoSEQ multiplex PCR. This table has roughly 310,000 clones, roughly nine tenths appearing once. The sequence was obtained from a woman aged 30 to 39 with COVID-19, enrolled during active disease. Specimen: peripheral blood.

The CDR3 bases are TGTGCCAGCAGCTTACAGGGGGAGTACCAAGAGACCCAGTACTTC. Translation gives CASSLQGEYQETQYF. V gene TRBV7-2 combines with J gene TRBJ2-5; 7 bases fit TRBD1. The CDR3 covers 15 residues. V lost 2 bases, J lost 0 bases, and 3 bases stayed unmatched. The germline V gene encodes CDR1 SGHTA and CDR2 FQGNSA.